These 19 T cell receptor beta chains originate from one sample sequenced in a study of cytomegalovirus exposure and HLA in healthy donors. Using immunoSEQ multiplex PCR, the repertoire was profiled, and TCRdb retains in-frame clones only, with some absent. This table holds under 150,000 clones, approximately 90% found once. Sequencing was carried out using PBMCs. Receptors originate from a woman aged 18-35 years in good health and CMV-seronegative.

The CDR3 sequence is CATSRDRGSHEKLFF. Here the CDR3 DNA reads TGTGCCACCAGCAGAGACAGGGGTTCGCATGAAAAACTGTTTTTT. The chain links TRBV15 to TRBJ1-4; tentative D call: TRBD1 (6 bases). Trimming took 0 bases from V and 6 from J, leaving 11 bases between them. The CDR3 has 15 amino acids. Per the germline V gene, CDR1 is LNHNV and CDR2 is YYDKDF (reference sequence).

This clone was counted a single time. This chain joins TRBV2 and TRBJ2-7; 11 bases agree with TRBD1. CDR3 size: 16 residues. Germline lookup yields CDR1 SNHLY and CDR2 FYNNEI. Germline trimming cut 4 bases from V and 3 bases from J; bases unmatched to any gene: 8. The chain's CDR3 is CASSVTLGTGGYEQYF. The CDR3 DNA reads as TGTGCCAGCAGTGTAACCCTGGGGACAGGGGGCTACGAGCAGTACTTC. Together with reference TRBV2 and TRBJ2-7, the CDR3 gives the full variable domain: EPEVTQTPSHQVTQMGQEVILRCVPISNHLYFYWYRQILGQKVEFLVSFYNNEISEKSEIFDDQFSVERPDGSNFTLKIRSTKLEDSAMYFCASSVTLGTGGYEQYFGPGTRLTVT.

The rearrangement uses TRBV7-6 and TRBJ2-2; tentatively, D is TRBD2 (7 bases). The V gene's germline CDR1 is SGHVS and CDR2 FNYEAQ. V lost 5 bases to trimming and J lost 4 bases, with 14 bases between them. There are 15 residues in the CDR3. The CDR3: CASSAGARGTGELFF. CDR3 in DNA: TGTGCCAGCAGCGCGGGGGCTCGGGGCACCGGGGAGCTGTTTTTT. The full variable domain, its missing parts supplied by reference TRBV7-6 and TRBJ2-2, is GAGVSQSPRYKVTKRGQDVALRCDPISGHVSLYWYRQALGQGPEFLTYFNYEAQQDKSGLPNDRFSAERPEGSISTLTIQRTEQRDSAMYRCASSAGARGTGELFFGEGSRLTVL.

The chain has TRBV6-5 and TRBJ1-4; D is possibly TRBD1 (5 bases). V lost 0 bases and J 7 bases, leaving 9 bases between the germline ends. The CDR3 consists of 14 residues. Germline CDR1 and CDR2: MNHEY and SVGAGI. The CDR3 coding sequence is TGTGCCAGCAGTTACTCGAAAGGGGTTGAAAAACTGTTTTTT. It yields the protein CASSYSKGVEKLFF.

The chain has TRBV7-2 and TRBJ2-1, with 13 bases identical to TRBD2. The CDR3 contains 14 residues. Germline V CDR1 and CDR2: SGHTA, FQGNSA. The trim removed 4 bases at V and 9 bases at J, leaving 3 bases unmatched. The DNA of the CDR3 is TGTGCCAGCAGCTCATGGACTAGCGGGAGTGAGCAGTTCTTC. Translated, it gives CASSSWTSGSEQFF. The full variable domain, with the rest looked up from reference TRBV7-2 and TRBJ2-1, is GAGVSQSPSNKVTEKGKDVELRCDPISGHTALYWYRQSLGQGLEFLIYFQGNSAPDKSGLPSDRFSAERTGGSVSTLTIQRTQQEDSAVYLCASSSWTSGSEQFFGPGTRLTVL.

The gene calls are TRBV12-5 and TRBJ2-1, with 9 bases aligning to TRBD2. Germline CDR1 reads LGHNT; CDR2 reads FRNRAP. The V segment lost 10 bases and the J segment 4 bases; nucleotides outside the gene matches: 5. This CDR3 has 13 residues. CDR3 residues: CATGTSNYNEQFF. The CDR3 nucleotides are TGTGCTACCGGGACTAGCAATTACAATGAGCAGTTCTTC.

The chain has TRBV5-6 and TRBJ1-2; 9 bases are shared with TRBD1. With V trimmed by 2 bases and J by 4 bases, 15 bases remained unmatched. Germline values: CDR1 SGHDT, CDR2 YYEEEE. This CDR3 comprises 18 residues. CDR3 region: CASSLKFYTGGFGYGYTF. DNA for the CDR3: TGTGCCAGCAGCTTAAAGTTCTATACAGGGGGCTTCGGCTATGGCTACACCTTC.

This chain connects TRBV4-3 to TRBJ2-3; 7 positions agree with TRBD2. Unmatched junction bases numbered 6, after V lost 4 bases and J lost 2 bases. This CDR3 has 15 amino acids. CDR1 is LGHNA, CDR2 YSLEER, per germline. In DNA, the CDR3 is TGCGCCAGCAGCCTCGGGACTACCAACACAGATACGCAGTATTTT. It yields the protein CASSLGTTNTDTQYF.

J is TRBJ1-2 and V is TRBV5-6; D uncertain. Germline V gene sequence: CDR1 SGHDT, CDR2 YYEEEE. The CDR3 runs to 14 residues. The V end was cut by 0 bases, the J end by 4 bases, with 10 bases between. This CDR3 is CASSLAEGFYGYTF. In nucleotides, the CDR3 is TGTGCCAGCAGCTTGGCGGAGGGTTTCTATGGCTACACCTTC.

On this clone itself: The junction does not match germline at one end; this may be a read error. The chain is built from TRBV28 and TRBJ2-3; 10 bases agree with TRBD2. The CDR3 is 12 residues long. Germline CDR1 MDHEN, CDR2 SYDVKM. CDR3 DNA sequence: TGTGCCAGCGAAGTTAGCGGGAGGCCTACCAATTTT. It encodes CASEVSGRPTNF.

This sequence joins TRBV15 and TRBJ1-3; a weak D match, TRBD1 (5 bases). V lost 5 bases to trimming and J lost 1 base, with 9 bases between them. CDR3 size: 14 residues. Looked up from germline, CDR1 is LNHNV and CDR2 is YYDKDF (reference sequence). The CDR3 sequence: CATSGGGSGNTIYF. DNA of the CDR3: TGTGCCACCAGCGGGGGAGGGTCTGGAAACACCATATATTTT.

V is TRBV19 and J is TRBJ2-7, with 8 bases aligning to TRBD1. CDR1 LNHDA and CDR2 SQIVND come from the germline V gene (reference sequence). This CDR3 comprises 14 residues. J gave up 2 bases and V 6 bases, and 6 bases lay outside the gene matches. The CDR3 DNA is TGTGCCAGTAGCCGGGACAGGTTTCCCTACGAGCAGTACTTC. It specifies CASSRDRFPYEQYF.

V usage is TRBV28 and J usage is TRBJ1-6; D is unresolved. CDR3 length: 13 amino acids. Trimming pared 1 base from V and 9 bases from J, leaving 7 bases between. Germline V gene data show CDR1 as MDHEN and CDR2 as SYDVKM. CDR3 in DNA: TGTGCCAGCAGTTTATCCTCCAGTTCACCCCTCCACTTT. Its protein product is CASSLSSSSPLHF.

V and J are TRBV5-4 and TRBJ1-2; no definite D call. The V end was cut by 0 bases, the J end by 1 base, with 13 bases between. CDR1 is SGHNT and CDR2 is YYREEE in the germline V gene (reference sequence). This CDR3 contains 16 residues. The DNA of the CDR3 is TGTGCCAGCAGCTTGGCCGGGATCCAGCATAACTATGGCTACACCTTC. Residues: CASSLAGIQHNYGYTF.

The V gene is TRBV19, the J gene TRBJ2-3; 9 nucleotides match TRBD2. The J segment lost 3 bases and the V segment lost 6 bases, leaving 10 bases of the junction unmatched. Germline V gives CDR1 LNHDA, CDR2 SQIVND (reference sequence). The CDR3 has 16 amino acids. In nucleotides, the CDR3 is TGTGCCAGTAGCGTGACCGGGACTAGCCTTACAGATACGCAGTATTTT. Its protein is CASSVTGTSLTDTQYF.

V is TRBV4-3 and J is TRBJ2-2; D may be TRBD2 (6 bases). The germline gives CDR1 LGHNA, CDR2 YSLEER. Trimming removed 0 bases from V and 0 bases from J, with 11 bases in between. CDR3 length: 17 residues. The DNA of the CDR3 is TGCGCCAGCAGCCAAGATATAACTAGCCCGAACACCGGGGAGCTGTTTTTT. This translates into CASSQDITSPNTGELFF.

This chain links TRBV5-1 with TRBJ2-7, with D possibly TRBD1 on 5 matching bases. The CDR3 consists of 14 residues. Germline V gives CDR1 SGHRS, CDR2 YFSETQ. Trimming pared 4 bases from V and 2 bases from J, leaving 13 bases between. The CDR3 loop reads CASSLEDRPYEQYF. CDR3 sequence (DNA): TGCGCCAGCAGCCTGGAAGACAGACCCTACGAGCAGTACTTC.

The chain links TRBV6-1 to TRBJ2-7, with TRBD2 identical over 9 bases. Germline values: CDR1 MNHNS, CDR2 SASEGT. V dropped 1 base and J dropped 3; count of bases not matched to a gene: 13. The CDR3 has 18 residues. In DNA form, the CDR3 reads TGTGCCAGCAGTGAAGGATTAGCGGGAGCCCCGGAAGGCTACGAGCAGTACTTC. This encodes CASSEGLAGAPEGYEQYF.

The CDR3: CASSLAPGSEKLFF. The CDR3 DNA reads TGTGCCAGCAGCTTAGCCCCGGGAAGCGAAAAACTGTTTTTT. The chain uses TRBV7-2 and TRBJ1-4; D is unclear. V lost 0 bases, J lost 8 bases, and 10 bases lay in between. The CDR3 spans 14 residues. Per germline, CDR1 SGHTA and CDR2 FQGNSA.